The 28 T cell receptor beta chains below were found in one sample sequenced in a study of T-cell memory formation after mild COVID-19. MiXCR, applied by TCRdb to the 5' RACE reads, yields one record per CDR3 protein. The data hold 350,000 or so distinct CDR3 sequences, with 20% to 25% observed a single time. Sequencing used PBMCs or a T cell subset sorted from them (not recorded which). The origin of the receptors is an adult woman who had mild COVID-19 (a few samples of this study predate the infection). Cell type and time point are not known.

The V and J genes are TRBV19 and TRBJ2-5, with D uncertain. V gave up 3 bases and J gave up 3 bases, with 20 bases separating them. The CDR3 contains 17 residues. CDR1 and CDR2 from the germline V gene are LNHDA and SQIVND (reference sequence). The CDR3 DNA follows: TGTGCCAGTAGTATGTCCCACTCCCCCCGGACCGAAGAGACCCAGTACTTC. It is translated as CASSMSHSPRTEETQYF.

The CDR3 DNA sequence: TGTGCCAGCTCACTCTACATAGGGACAGGGGATACTGGGGCCAACGTCCTGACTTTC. Its translation: CASSLYIGTGDTGANVLTF. The chain carries TRBV18 and TRBJ2-6, with 10 bases matching TRBD1. Germline lookup yields CDR1 KGHSH and CDR2 LQKENI. J lost 2 bases, V lost 4 bases, and 11 bases had no gene match. CDR3 length equals 19 residues.

This clonotype was seen a handful of times. The gene calls are TRBV4-2 and TRBJ2-5; the D call may be TRBD1 or TRBD2 (5 bases each). V was cut by 3 bases and J by 2 bases, with 10 bases left in between. Germline CDR1 is LGHNA and CDR2 is YNFKEQ. CDR3 length: 14 amino acids. The DNA of the CDR3 is TGTGCCAGCAGCCAGGGGACGGTGCAAGAGACCCAGTACTTC. This codes for CASSQGTVQETQYF.

This clonotype appeared a few times. The chain has TRBV5-1 and TRBJ2-7; a possible D gene is TRBD1 (5 bases). Looked up from germline, CDR1 is SGHRS and CDR2 is YFSETQ. V was cut by 5 bases and J by 2 bases, with 11 bases left in between. CDR3 size: 13 residues. The CDR3 reads CASRWTLTYEQYF. DNA for the CDR3: TGCGCCAGCAGATGGACACTCACCTACGAGCAGTACTTC.

The rearrangement links TRBV29-1 to TRBJ1-2, with a tentative D call TRBD1 (5 bases). From germline, CDR1 is SQVTM and CDR2 ANQGSEA. The CDR3 is 16 amino acids. V was cut by 1 base and J by 5 bases, with 20 bases left in between. The chain's CDR3 is CSVEADRRMGPYGYTF. The CDR3 DNA sequence: TGCAGCGTTGAAGCCGATCGTAGGATGGGACCTTATGGCTACACCTTC. The variable domain in full, with the rest retrieved from reference TRBV29-1 and TRBJ1-2, is SAVISQKPSRDICQRGTSLTIQCQVDSQVTMMFWYRQQPGQSLTLIATANQGSEATYESGFVIDKFPISRPNLTFSTLTVSNMSPEDSSIYLCSVEADRRMGPYGYTFGSGTRLTVV.

This sequence joins TRBV20-1 and TRBJ2-5; 7 nucleotides agree with TRBD2. The CDR3 spans 14 residues. The J segment lost 5 bases and the V segment lost 5 bases, leaving 11 bases of the junction unmatched. Germline lookup yields CDR1 DFQATT and CDR2 SNEGSKA (reference sequence). This CDR3 is CSAPIAGRGETQYF. Here the CDR3 DNA reads TGCAGTGCTCCTATAGCGGGCCGAGGGGAGACCCAGTACTTC.

The V and J genes are TRBV12-3 or TRBV12-4 and TRBJ1-2, with a tentative D call TRBD1 (5 bases). V lost 1 base and J lost 4, with 7 bases in between. The CDR3 extends over 13 amino acids. The CDR3 sequence is CASSLGGIYGYTF. In DNA form, the CDR3 reads TGTGCCAGCAGTTTAGGGGGGATCTATGGCTACACCTTC.

The chain combines TRBV7-8 with TRBJ1-1; D is possibly TRBD1 (6 bases). The germline V and J ends were trimmed by 5 bases and 6 bases, with 16 bases remaining between them. The CDR3 spans 14 residues. Germline assignment: CDR1 SGHVS and CDR2 FQNEAQ. CDR3 residues: CASSGRGSRAEAFF. In DNA, the CDR3 is TGTGCCAGCAGCGGAAGGGGGAGCCGGGCTGAAGCTTTCTTT. The full variable domain, rest sourced from reference TRBV7-8 and TRBJ1-1, is GAGVSQSPRYKVAKRGQDVALRCDPISGHVSLFWYQQALGQGPEFLTYFQNEAQLDKSGLPSDRFFAERPEGSVSTLKIQRTQQEDSAVYLCASSGRGSRAEAFFGQGTRLTVV.

This clonotype was detected only a few times. The gene calls are TRBV5-1 and TRBJ2-3; TRBD2 might be the D (6 bases). The V gene lost 5 bases and the J gene lost 1 base, with 14 bases spanning the gap. The CDR3 is 15 residues long. Looked up from germline, CDR1 is SGHRS and CDR2 is YFSETQ. This CDR3 is CASSPRDSRTDTQYF. Here the CDR3 DNA reads TGCGCCAGCAGTCCCCGGGACTCTCGCACAGATACGCAGTATTTT. Looking up the rest from reference TRBV5-1 and TRBJ2-3 gives the full variable domain: KAGVTQTPRYLIKTRGQQVTLSCSPISGHRSVSWYQQTPGQGLQFLFEYFSETQRNKGNFPGRFSGRQFSNSRSEMNVSTLELGDSALYLCASSPRDSRTDTQYFGPGTRLTVL.

This clonotype was seen a few times. The V gene is TRBV20-1, the J gene TRBJ1-5; TRBD1 aligns across 9 bases. Germline CDR1 DFQATT, CDR2 SNEGSKA (reference sequence). The J segment lost 8 bases and the V segment lost 5 bases, leaving 16 bases of the junction unmatched. The CDR3 has 16 amino acids. The CDR3 is CSASQDRGVASEPQHF. The CDR3 bases are TGCAGTGCTTCCCAGGACAGGGGAGTAGCCTCGGAGCCCCAGCATTTT.

CDR3 region: CASSSGTRRAHEQFF. CDR3 nucleotides: TGTGCCAGCAGTTCCGGGACTAGGAGGGCCCATGAGCAGTTCTTC. The chain uses TRBV7-8 and TRBJ2-1; 8 nucleotides line up with TRBD2. CDR1 and CDR2 (germline): SGHVS, FQNEAQ. The CDR3 consists of 15 residues. V lost 6 bases and J lost 8; bases outside the gene matches: 12.

The chain links TRBV9 to TRBJ1-2, with TRBD1 identical over 9 bases. CDR1 is SGDLS, CDR2 YYNGEE, per germline. V lost 5 bases and J lost 6; bases outside the gene matches: 8. The CDR3 has 14 residues. The CDR3 nucleotides read TGTGCCAGCAGTGATGGACAGGGGTGGGATGGCTACACCTTC. It encodes CASSDGQGWDGYTF.

The V gene is TRBV5-1, the J gene TRBJ1-1; D remains unclear. This CDR3 is 14 amino acids long. Germline V gene sequence: CDR1 SGHRS, CDR2 YFSETQ. Trimming removed 0 bases at V and 4 bases at J, with 10 bases between. The CDR3 region is CASSLAGVLTEAFF. The CDR3 nucleotides are TGCGCCAGCAGCTTGGCCGGGGTTCTCACTGAAGCTTTCTTT. The entire variable domain, with the rest obtained from reference TRBV5-1 and TRBJ1-1, is as follows: KAGVTQTPRYLIKTRGQQVTLSCSPISGHRSVSWYQQTPGQGLQFLFEYFSETQRNKGNFPGRFSGRQFSNSRSEMNVSTLELGDSALYLCASSLAGVLTEAFFGQGTRLTVV.

The chain is built from TRBV13 and TRBJ2-5; D may be TRBD2 (5 bases). Between the trimmed V and J ends, which lost 3 bases and 5 bases, there was a span of 10 bases. This CDR3 has 13 residues. Germline lookup yields CDR1 PRHDT and CDR2 FYEKMQ (reference sequence). The CDR3 DNA follows: TGTGCCAGCAGCTTCGGGATGGAGGAGACCCAGTACTTC. Translating gives CASSFGMEETQYF.

This clonotype showed up many times. Here the CDR3 DNA reads TGTGCCAGCAGCCAACGGCGTGGGGTCCGAGAGACCCAGTACTTC. Its translation: CASSQRRGVRETQYF. V is TRBV14 and J is TRBJ2-5; D call uncertain. Per the germline V gene, CDR1 is SGHDN and CDR2 is FVKESK. Trimming left V 2 bases short and J 4 bases short, with 14 bases between. This CDR3 is built from 15 residues. Full variable domain (remainder filled in from reference TRBV14 and TRBJ2-5): EAGVTQFPSHSVIEKGQTVTLRCDPISGHDNLYWYRRVMGKEIKFLLHFVKESKQDESGMPNNRFLAERTGGTYSTLKVQPAELEDSGVYFCASSQRRGVRETQYFGPGTRLLVL.

The chain recombines TRBV20-1 with TRBJ2-1, with D perhaps TRBD1 (6 bases). Germline CDR1 is DFQATT and CDR2 is SNEGSKA (reference sequence). Between the trimmed V and J ends, which lost 1 base and 5 bases, there was a span of 18 bases. The CDR3 has 16 residues. CDR3 protein: CSARVGGVGKDNEQFF. The CDR3 DNA sequence: TGCAGTGCTAGAGTAGGGGGAGTGGGGAAGGACAATGAGCAGTTCTTC.

The chain employs TRBV4-1 and TRBJ1-4; D is perhaps TRBD1 (5 bases). Germline V gene sequence: CDR1 MGHRA, CDR2 YSYEKL. The germline V and J ends were trimmed by 4 bases and 0 bases, with 12 bases remaining between them. This CDR3 is built from 16 residues. The DNA of the CDR3 is TGCGCCAGCAGCCCTGGACACAGCGCAACTAATGAAAAACTGTTTTTT. Amino acids: CASSPGHSATNEKLFF.

V is TRBV28 and J is TRBJ2-7, with D perhaps being TRBD1 or TRBD2 (5 bases each). CDR1 is MDHEN, CDR2 SYDVKM, per germline. Trimming pared 6 bases from V and 7 bases from J, leaving 19 bases between. The CDR3 has 14 residues. DNA of the CDR3: TGTGCCAGCAGCCGGGGCAGGGACCCGGGAGAGCAGTACTTC. It encodes CASSRGRDPGEQYF.

The count of this clonotype is one. The gene calls are TRBV5-5 and TRBJ1-1, with D maybe TRBD1 (5 bases). V dropped 0 bases and J dropped 1 base, with 10 bases sitting between them. The germline V gene encodes CDR1 SGHKS and CDR2 YYEKEE (reference sequence). The CDR3 spans 15 residues. In DNA form, the CDR3 reads TGTGCCAGCAGCTTGGTGGCAGGGCCGAACACTGAAGCTTTCTTT. This codes for CASSLVAGPNTEAFF.

The chain joins TRBV7-2 to TRBJ2-1, with TRBD2 identical over 9 bases. V lost 5 bases to trimming and J lost 6 bases; unmatched junction nucleotides: 11. Germline V CDR1 and CDR2: SGHTA, FQGNSA. The CDR3 length is 16 residues. Written as DNA, the CDR3 is TGTGCCAGCAGCCCGGGTGGGACTAGCTCAAGCAATGAGCAGTTCTTC. Translating gives CASSPGGTSSSNEQFF.

This clonotype was counted many times. This chain uses TRBV20-1 with TRBJ2-7; 8 bases are shared with TRBD1. CDR1 is DFQATT and CDR2 is SNEGSKA in the germline V gene (reference sequence). The CDR3 has 14 residues. Trimming at V came to 5 bases and at J to 2 bases, leaving 8 bases not matched to a gene. CDR3 DNA: TGCAGTGCTTCGGACAGGGAGAACCCCTACGAGCAGTACTTC. It translates to CSASDRENPYEQYF.

CDR3 DNA: TGTGCCAGCAGGAATAGAGGGGGCGGCACTGAAGCTTTCTTT. This gives the protein CASRNRGGGTEAFF. The chain joins TRBV27 to TRBJ1-1, with TRBD1 matching over 7 bases. Trimming at V came to 6 bases and at J to 4 bases, leaving 8 bases not matched to a gene. This CDR3 is built from 14 residues. Germline loops: CDR1 MNHEY, CDR2 SMNVEV (reference sequence).

The table lists this clonotype with many counts. The chain links TRBV4-1 to TRBJ2-3; D is perhaps TRBD1 (5 bases). The germline V gene has CDR1 MGHRA and CDR2 YSYEKL. Trimming removed 3 bases from V and 3 bases from J, with 13 bases in between. CDR3 length: 15 residues. CDR3 sequence reads: CASSQTAVFTDTQYF. The CDR3 nucleotides are TGCGCCAGCAGCCAGACAGCAGTTTTTACAGATACGCAGTATTTT.

This chain connects TRBV7-9 to TRBJ2-1; perhaps TRBD1 as D (6 bases). CDR3 length: 14 amino acids. Trimming pared 5 bases from V and 4 bases from J, leaving 12 bases between. Germline CDR1 and CDR2: SEHNR and FQNEAQ (reference sequence). Here the CDR3 DNA reads TGTGCCAGCAGCCCGTGGACAGATTACAATGAGCAGTTCTTC. Its protein product is CASSPWTDYNEQFF.

This clonotype has a handful of counts. V is TRBV15 and J is TRBJ2-7; no clear D. The germline gives CDR1 LNHNV, CDR2 YYDKDF (reference sequence). V dropped 1 base and J dropped 4 bases, with 14 bases sitting between them. CDR3 size: 15 residues. The CDR3 nucleotides read TGTGCCACCAGCAGAGTGCGGTCCTTCGGGTACGAGCAGTACTTC. This encodes CATSRVRSFGYEQYF.

This clonotype was detected many times. J is TRBJ2-3 and V is TRBV5-6; TRBD2 might be the D (6 bases). Germline assignment: CDR1 SGHDT and CDR2 YYEEEE. Trimming took 3 bases from V and 5 from J, leaving 19 bases between them. The CDR3 length is 16 residues. The CDR3 protein is CASSYIRDFPGDTQYF. CDR3 in DNA: TGTGCCAGCAGCTACATCCGGGACTTCCCCGGAGATACGCAGTATTTT.

This clonotype was seen more than once but under ten times. An end of the junction differs from the germline gene, which may be a read error. V is TRBV19 and J is TRBJ1-3, with TRBD1 matching 8 bases. The CDR3 has 15 amino acids. Per germline, CDR1 LNHDA and CDR2 SQIVND (reference sequence). CDR3 sequence: CASSLDRGSGNTIYF. CDR3 DNA sequence: TGTGCCAGTAGTTTAGACAGGGGCTCTGGAAACACCATATATTTT.

This clonotype was observed a handful of times. The genes are TRBV5-1 and TRBJ2-5; 9 bases line up with TRBD2. Germline CDR1 SGHRS, CDR2 YFSETQ. The length of the CDR3 is 18 residues. V was pared by 4 bases and J by 4 bases, with 17 bases of the junction left unmatched. The CDR3 nucleotides are TGCGCCAGCAGCGGAATAGCGGGGGCCCCACGTGGAGCAGAGACCCAGTACTTC. It yields the protein CASSGIAGAPRGAETQYF.